This entry is about one TCR beta chain. No antigen is known for it. Base qualities are not at hand, and no much larger clone is one base apart. Using the deep immunoSEQ assay, TCR CDR3 regions were amplified from genomic DNA by multiplex PCR. For each cell subset, the extracted genomic DNA was distributed evenly across all wells of several immunoSEQ 96-well plates, and each plate served as one replicate. For sorted subsets, roughly 200 ng of genomic DNA, equivalent to some 33,000 T cell genomes, went into each replicate PCR. The purified libraries were quantified using a Qubit 3.0 fluorometer, sized with a Bioanalyzer 2100, and then quantified again using the KAPA Library Quantification kit. Every immunoSEQ 96-well plate was sequenced on a dedicated single-read 150-cycle Illumina NextSeq 550 flow cell. In the original analysis: Because the immunoSEQ output included only junctional sequences and no quality scores, the filtering could not be the same as the filtering used for full-length reads. To assign V/J genes and CDR3, sequences were annotated against IMGT germline references using PyIR, a Python wrapper for IgBLAST v1.9. Reads were filtered out if the reads had weak V/J assignments (E-value above 1e-6), no CDR3, stop codons, out-of-frame junctions, or ambiguous translated residues. A V3J clonotype was defined by an identical inferred V gene, J gene, and CDR3 amino acid sequence. To compute the percentage overlap between repertoires, the number of shared unique clonotypes was divided by the size of the smaller repertoire. Repertoire richness was assessed with RTK rarefaction, the Chao1 estimator, and Recon v2.1 estimates of unobserved clonotypes. For all TCRbeta clonotypes obtained by the gDNA method from four donors, generation probabilities were computed with OLGA. TCRdb provides this immuneACCESS table in a form limited to in-frame rearrangements. Some clones are lacking; in checked studies, under half of them reflect an unresolved V gene, and why the rest are absent is not known. V and J calls and clone size are as listed in that table; D and trimming were resolved from the DNA. A total of more than 2,000,000 clones appear in this sample, approximately 92% of them only once. The ten largest account for 0.13% to 0.15% of the sample.

The data belong to a study of shared clonotypes between healthy human individuals (dated by TCRdb to the early 2020s). In the study overall: Three men and a couple of women, aged 18 to 49 years, made up the cohort. Per donor, three plates each were used for CD4 naive and CD4 memory, two for CD8 naive, and one for CD8 memory. To estimate repertoire size and how much clonotypes are shared between individuals, the study performed deep sequencing of blood TCR repertoires from 4 to 6 healthy adults. To increase sequencing depth and limit assay-specific biases, TCR repertoire library preparation and sequencing were carried out by different laboratories using diverse techniques. Between about 0.85 and 10 billion PBMCs per donor were obtained by leukapheresis.

The CDR3 goes from the cysteine to the phenylalanine over 16 residues. Only the CDR3 DNA stays, 48 bases, in frame from base 1. For CDR1 and CDR2, the germline V gene lists SGHTA and FQGNSA. V is pared back by 2 bases and J by 4 bases, with 16 bases lying between the germline termini. Healthy HIV-negative adults with no recently reported acute infections or vaccinations were included as donors. Every donor was a Caucasian adult living in Nashville, Tennessee, USA. CD4+ T cells were enriched by magnetic negative selection; naive cells were then positively selected on CD45RA, and the negative fraction formed the memory subset. Blood was collected by leukapheresis, and PBMCs were isolated by Ficoll-Histopaque density gradient centrifugation and then cryopreserved in liquid nitrogen vapor phase. Analytical flow cytometry was used to check the purity and quantity of each magnetically sorted T cell population. Genomic DNA was isolated from each sorted fraction and quantified by UV absorbance on a Nanodrop 2000c.

Here is what the overall study found, with its caveats: Based on pairwise subsampling, the degree of clonotype sharing among donors was expected to be affected by sequencing depth. Rarefaction of sorted-subset datasets indicated incomplete sequencing despite the large sequencing depth. Compared with non-shared clonotypes, the clonotypes found in all four sorted-subset donors had higher generation probabilities. Larger estimated clonotype richness was generally found for naive subsets than for memory subsets. Because the study included only a small number of donors, the genetic and exposure-history diversity represented was limited. Sampling was limited to blood, and TCR repertoires in tissue likely differ from TCR repertoires in blood. Sharing across several donors was observed for 4.5% to 6.5% of naive CD4, under 4% of naive CD8, over 2% of memory CD4, and around 0.44% of memory CD8 clonotypes.

Sequenced input: naive CD4+ T cells sorted from blood. Reading the label with the study, this specimen's cell subset or site is: CD45RA+ positively selected. The sequence links TRBV7-2 to TRBJ2-3, and TRBD1 may be the D gene, going by 6 matching bases. This clonotype was sampled from a man aged 18 to 35 in good health. CDR3 sequence: CASSLFAGVGADTQYF. The nucleotide sequence is given as TGTGCCAGCAGCTTATTTGCAGGGGTAGGGGCAGATACGCAGTATTTT.